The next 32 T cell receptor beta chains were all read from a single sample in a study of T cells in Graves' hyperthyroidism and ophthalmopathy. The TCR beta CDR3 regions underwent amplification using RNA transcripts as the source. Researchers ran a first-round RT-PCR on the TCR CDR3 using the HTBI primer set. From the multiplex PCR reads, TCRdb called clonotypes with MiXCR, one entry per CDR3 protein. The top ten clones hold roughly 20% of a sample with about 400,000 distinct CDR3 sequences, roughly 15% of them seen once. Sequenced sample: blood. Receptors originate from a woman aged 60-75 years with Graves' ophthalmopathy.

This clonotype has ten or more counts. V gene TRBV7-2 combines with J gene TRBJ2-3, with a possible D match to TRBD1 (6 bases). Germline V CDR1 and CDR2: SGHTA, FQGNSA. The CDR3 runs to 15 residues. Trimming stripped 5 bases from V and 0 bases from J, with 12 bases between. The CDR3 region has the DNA TGTGCCAGCAGCCGACAGGCGTCTAGCACAGATACGCAGTATTTT. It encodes CASSRQASSTDTQYF.

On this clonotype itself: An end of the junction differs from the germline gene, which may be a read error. As DNA, the CDR3 is TGTGCCAGCAGCCGACAGATGAACACTGAAGCTCTCTTT. Its translation is CASSRQMNTEALF. The J gene is TRBJ1-1, the V gene TRBV7-3; D might be TRBD1 (5 bases). This CDR3 contains 13 residues. CDR1 and CDR2 from the germline V gene are SGHTA and FQGTGA.

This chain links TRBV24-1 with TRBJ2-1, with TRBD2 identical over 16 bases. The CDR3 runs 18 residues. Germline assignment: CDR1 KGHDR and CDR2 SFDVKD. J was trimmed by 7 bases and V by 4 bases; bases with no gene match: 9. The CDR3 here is CATSDLGTSGRAGNEQFF. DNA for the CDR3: TGTGCCACCAGTGACCTCGGGACTAGCGGGAGGGCCGGGAATGAGCAGTTCTTC.

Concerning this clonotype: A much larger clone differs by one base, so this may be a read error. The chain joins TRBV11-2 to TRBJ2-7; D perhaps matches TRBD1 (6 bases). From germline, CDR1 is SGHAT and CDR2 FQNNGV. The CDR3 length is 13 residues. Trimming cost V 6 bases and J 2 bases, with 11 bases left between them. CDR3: CASRQTGTYEQYF. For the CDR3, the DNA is TGTGCCAGCAGACAGACAGGAACCTACGAGCAGTACTTC.

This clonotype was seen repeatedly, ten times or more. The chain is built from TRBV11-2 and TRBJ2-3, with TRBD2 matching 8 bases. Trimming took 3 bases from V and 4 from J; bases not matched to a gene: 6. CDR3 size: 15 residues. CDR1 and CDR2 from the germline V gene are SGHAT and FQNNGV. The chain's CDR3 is CASSFHSGTADTQYF. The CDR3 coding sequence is TGTGCCAGCAGCTTTCATAGCGGGACGGCAGATACGCAGTATTTT.

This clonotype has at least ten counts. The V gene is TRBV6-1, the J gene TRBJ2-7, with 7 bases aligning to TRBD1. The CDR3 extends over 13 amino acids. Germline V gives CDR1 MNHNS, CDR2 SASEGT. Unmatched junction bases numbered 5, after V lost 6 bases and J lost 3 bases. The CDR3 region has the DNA TGTGCCAGCAGCCCGGGACAGATCTACGAGCAGTACTTC. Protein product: CASSPGQIYEQYF.

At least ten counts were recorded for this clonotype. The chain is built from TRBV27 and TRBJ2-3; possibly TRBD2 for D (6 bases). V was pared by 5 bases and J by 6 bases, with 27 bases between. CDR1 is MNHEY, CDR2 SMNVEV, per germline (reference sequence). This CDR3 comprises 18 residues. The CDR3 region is CASSQYSPEGRKRDTQYF. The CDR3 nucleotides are TGTGCCAGCAGTCAATACTCGCCGGAGGGCAGAAAGCGGGATACGCAGTATTTT.

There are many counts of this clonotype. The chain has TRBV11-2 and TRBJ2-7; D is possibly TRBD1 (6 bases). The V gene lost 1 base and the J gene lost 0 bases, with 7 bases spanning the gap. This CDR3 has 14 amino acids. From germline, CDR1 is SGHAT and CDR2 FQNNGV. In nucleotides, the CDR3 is TGTGCCAGCAGCTTAGGGACAGTCTCCTACGAGCAGTACTTC. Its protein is CASSLGTVSYEQYF.

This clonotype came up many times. The CDR3 protein is CASSSTLTGQATDTQYF. DNA of the CDR3: TGTGCCAGCAGTTCGACCCTCACGGGACAGGCCACAGATACGCAGTATTTT. The chain is built from TRBV28 and TRBJ2-3; TRBD1 agrees at 8 bases. J gave up 2 bases and V 4 bases, and 11 bases lay outside the gene matches. CDR3 length: 17 amino acids. Per the germline V gene, CDR1 is MDHEN and CDR2 is SYDVKM. Looking up the rest from reference TRBV28 and TRBJ2-3 gives the full variable domain: DVKVTQSSRYLVKRTGEKVFLECVQDMDHENMFWYRQDPGLGLRLIYFSYDVKMKEKGDIPEGYSVSREKKERFSLILESASTNQTSMYLCASSSTLTGQATDTQYFGPGTRLTVL.

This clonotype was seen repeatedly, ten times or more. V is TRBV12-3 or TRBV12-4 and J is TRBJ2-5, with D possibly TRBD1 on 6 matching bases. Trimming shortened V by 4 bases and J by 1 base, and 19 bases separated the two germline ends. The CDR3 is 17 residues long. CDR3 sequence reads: CASSSRWTTGTQETQYF. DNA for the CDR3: TGTGCCAGCAGTTCCAGGTGGACGACAGGAACCCAAGAGACCCAGTACTTC.

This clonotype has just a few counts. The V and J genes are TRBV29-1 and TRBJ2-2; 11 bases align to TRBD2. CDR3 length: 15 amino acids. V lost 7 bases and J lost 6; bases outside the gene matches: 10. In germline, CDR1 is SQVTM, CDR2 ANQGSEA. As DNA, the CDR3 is TGCAGCGCACGACTAGCGGGAAACCCCCCCGGGGAGCTGTTTTTT. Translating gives CSARLAGNPPGELFF.

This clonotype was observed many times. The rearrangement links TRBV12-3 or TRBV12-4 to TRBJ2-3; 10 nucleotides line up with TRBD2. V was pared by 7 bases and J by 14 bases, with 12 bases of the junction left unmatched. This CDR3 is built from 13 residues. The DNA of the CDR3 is TGTGCCAGCACCCACATTAGCGGGAGGCATATGTATTTT. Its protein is CASTHISGRHMYF.

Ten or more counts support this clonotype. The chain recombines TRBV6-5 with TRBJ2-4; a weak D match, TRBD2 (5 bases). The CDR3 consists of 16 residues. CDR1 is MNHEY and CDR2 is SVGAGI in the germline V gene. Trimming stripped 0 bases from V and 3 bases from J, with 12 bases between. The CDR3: CASSYSEGVNKNIQYF. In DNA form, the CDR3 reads TGTGCCAGCAGTTACTCTGAGGGCGTCAACAAAAACATTCAGTACTTC.

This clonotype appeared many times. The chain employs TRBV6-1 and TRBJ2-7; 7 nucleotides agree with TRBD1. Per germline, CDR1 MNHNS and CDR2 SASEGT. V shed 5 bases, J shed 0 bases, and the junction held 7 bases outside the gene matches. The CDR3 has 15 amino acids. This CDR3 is CASSYGRTGSYEQYF. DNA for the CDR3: TGTGCCAGCAGTTACGGCAGGACAGGCTCCTACGAGCAGTACTTC.

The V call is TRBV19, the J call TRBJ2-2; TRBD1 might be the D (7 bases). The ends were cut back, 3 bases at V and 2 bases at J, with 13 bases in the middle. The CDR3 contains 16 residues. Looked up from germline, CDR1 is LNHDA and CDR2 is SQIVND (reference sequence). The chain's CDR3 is CASSIQGEVNTGELFF. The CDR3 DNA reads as TGTGCCAGTAGTATTCAGGGGGAGGTCAACACCGGGGAGCTGTTTTTT.

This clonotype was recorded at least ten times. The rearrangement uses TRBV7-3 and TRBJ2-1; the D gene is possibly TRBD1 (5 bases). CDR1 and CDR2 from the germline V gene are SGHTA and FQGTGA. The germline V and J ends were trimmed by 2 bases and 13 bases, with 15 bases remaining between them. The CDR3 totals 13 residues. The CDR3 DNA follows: TGTGCCAGCAGCTTAGATAAGGGGCGACCCCAGTTCTTC. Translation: CASSLDKGRPQFF.

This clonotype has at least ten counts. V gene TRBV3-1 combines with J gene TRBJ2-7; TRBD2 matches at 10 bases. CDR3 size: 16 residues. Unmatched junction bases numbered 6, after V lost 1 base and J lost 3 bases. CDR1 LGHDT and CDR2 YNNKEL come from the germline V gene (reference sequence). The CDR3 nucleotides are TGTGCCAGCAGCCAAGTGGCGGCTAGCGGGAGCTACGAGCAGTACTTC. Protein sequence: CASSQVAASGSYEQYF.

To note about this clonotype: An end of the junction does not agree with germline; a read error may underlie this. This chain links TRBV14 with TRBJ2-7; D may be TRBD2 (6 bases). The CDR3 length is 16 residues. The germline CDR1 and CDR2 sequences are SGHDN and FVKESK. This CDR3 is CASSQGGAGWIYGQYF. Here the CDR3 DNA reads TGTGCCAGCAGCCAAGGAGGGGCGGGATGGATATACGGGCAGTACTTC.

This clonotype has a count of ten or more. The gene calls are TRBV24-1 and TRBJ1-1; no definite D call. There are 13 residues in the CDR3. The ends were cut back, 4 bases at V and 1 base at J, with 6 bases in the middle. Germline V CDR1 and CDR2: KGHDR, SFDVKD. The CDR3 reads CATSESSNTEAFF. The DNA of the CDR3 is TGTGCCACCAGTGAGAGTTCGAACACTGAAGCTTTCTTT.

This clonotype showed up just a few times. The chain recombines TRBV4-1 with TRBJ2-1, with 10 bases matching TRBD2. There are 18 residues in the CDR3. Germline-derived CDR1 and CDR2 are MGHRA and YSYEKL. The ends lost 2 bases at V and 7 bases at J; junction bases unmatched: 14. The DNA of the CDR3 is TGCGCCAGCAGCCAACCCCCAGGGAGCGGGAGGGCCGGGAATGAGCAGTTCTTC. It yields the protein CASSQPPGSGRAGNEQFF.

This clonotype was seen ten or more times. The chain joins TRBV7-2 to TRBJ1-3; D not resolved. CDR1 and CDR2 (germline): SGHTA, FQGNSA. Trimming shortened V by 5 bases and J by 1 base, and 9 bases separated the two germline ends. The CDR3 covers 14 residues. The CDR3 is CASSPDRSGNTIYF. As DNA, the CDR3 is TGTGCCAGCAGCCCTGACCGATCTGGAAACACCATATATTTT.

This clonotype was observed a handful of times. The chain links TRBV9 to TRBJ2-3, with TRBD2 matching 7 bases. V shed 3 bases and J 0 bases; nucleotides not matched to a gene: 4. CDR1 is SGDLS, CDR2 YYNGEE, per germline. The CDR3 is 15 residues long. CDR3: CASSASGHSTDTQYF. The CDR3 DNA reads TGTGCCAGCAGCGCTAGCGGCCATAGCACAGATACGCAGTATTTT.

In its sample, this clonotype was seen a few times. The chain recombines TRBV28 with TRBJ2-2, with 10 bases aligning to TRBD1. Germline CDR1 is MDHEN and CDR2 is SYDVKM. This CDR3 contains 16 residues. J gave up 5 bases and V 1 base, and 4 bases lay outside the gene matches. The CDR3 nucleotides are TGTGCCAGCAGTTTATCGACAGGGGGCCGGACCGGGGAGCTGTTTTTT. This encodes CASSLSTGGRTGELFF. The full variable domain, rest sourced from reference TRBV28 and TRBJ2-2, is DVKVTQSSRYLVKRTGEKVFLECVQDMDHENMFWYRQDPGLGLRLIYFSYDVKMKEKGDIPEGYSVSREKKERFSLILESASTNQTSMYLCASSLSTGGRTGELFFGEGSRLTVL.

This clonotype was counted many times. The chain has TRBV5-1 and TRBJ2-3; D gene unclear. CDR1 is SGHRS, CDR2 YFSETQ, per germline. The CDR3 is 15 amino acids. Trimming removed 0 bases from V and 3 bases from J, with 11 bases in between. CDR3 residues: CASSLGGPGTDTQYF. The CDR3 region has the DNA TGCGCCAGCAGCTTGGGGGGTCCAGGAACAGATACGCAGTATTTT. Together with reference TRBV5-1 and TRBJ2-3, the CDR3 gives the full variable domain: KAGVTQTPRYLIKTRGQQVTLSCSPISGHRSVSWYQQTPGQGLQFLFEYFSETQRNKGNFPGRFSGRQFSNSRSEMNVSTLELGDSALYLCASSLGGPGTDTQYFGPGTRLTVL.

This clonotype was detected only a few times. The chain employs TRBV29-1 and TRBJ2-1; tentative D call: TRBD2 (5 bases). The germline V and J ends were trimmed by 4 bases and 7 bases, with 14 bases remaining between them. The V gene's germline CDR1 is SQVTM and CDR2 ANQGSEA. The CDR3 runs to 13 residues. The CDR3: CSVAGMVGNEQFF. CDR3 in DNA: TGCAGCGTTGCCGGGATGGTTGGTAATGAGCAGTTCTTC.

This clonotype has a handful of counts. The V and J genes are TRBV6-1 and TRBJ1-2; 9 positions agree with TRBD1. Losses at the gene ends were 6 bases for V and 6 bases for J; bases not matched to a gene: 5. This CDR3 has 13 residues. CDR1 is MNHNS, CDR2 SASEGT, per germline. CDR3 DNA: TGTGCCAGCAGGACAGGGGGGTTTGATGGCTACACCTTC. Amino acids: CASRTGGFDGYTF.

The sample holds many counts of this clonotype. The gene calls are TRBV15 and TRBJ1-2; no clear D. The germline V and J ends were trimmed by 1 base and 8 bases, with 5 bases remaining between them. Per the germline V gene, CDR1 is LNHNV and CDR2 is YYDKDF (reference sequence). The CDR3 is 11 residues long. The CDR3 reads CATSRAGGYTF. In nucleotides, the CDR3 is TGTGCCACCAGCAGAGCGGGAGGCTACACCTTC.

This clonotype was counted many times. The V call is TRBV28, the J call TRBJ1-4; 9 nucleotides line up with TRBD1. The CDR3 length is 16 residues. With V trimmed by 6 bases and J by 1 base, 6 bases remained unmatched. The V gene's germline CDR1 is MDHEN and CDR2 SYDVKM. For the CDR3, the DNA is TGTGCCAGCAGCAAAGACAGGGGGGAAACTAATGAAAAACTGTTTTTT. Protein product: CASSKDRGETNEKLFF.

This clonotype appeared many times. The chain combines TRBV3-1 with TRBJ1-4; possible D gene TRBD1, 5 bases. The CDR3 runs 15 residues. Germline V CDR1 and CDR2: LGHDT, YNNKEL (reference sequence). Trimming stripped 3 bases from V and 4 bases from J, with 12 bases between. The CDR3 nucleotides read TGTGCCAGCAGCCATACGGGACGGATTAATGAAAAACTGTTTTTT. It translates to CASSHTGRINEKLFF.

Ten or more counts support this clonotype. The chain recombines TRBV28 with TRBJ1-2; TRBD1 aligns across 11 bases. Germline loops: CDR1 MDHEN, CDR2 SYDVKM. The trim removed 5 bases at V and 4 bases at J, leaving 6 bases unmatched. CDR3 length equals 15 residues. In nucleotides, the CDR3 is TGTGCCAGCAGTGGTTCGGGACAGGGGGTCTATGGCTACACCTTC. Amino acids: CASSGSGQGVYGYTF.

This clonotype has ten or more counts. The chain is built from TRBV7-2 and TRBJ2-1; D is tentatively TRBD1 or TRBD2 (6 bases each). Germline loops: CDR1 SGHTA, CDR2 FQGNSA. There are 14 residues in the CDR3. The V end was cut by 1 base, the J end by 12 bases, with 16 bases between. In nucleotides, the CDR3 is TGTGCCAGCAGCTTAGAACCAGGGCCGGGGGCGCAGTTCTTC. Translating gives CASSLEPGPGAQFF.

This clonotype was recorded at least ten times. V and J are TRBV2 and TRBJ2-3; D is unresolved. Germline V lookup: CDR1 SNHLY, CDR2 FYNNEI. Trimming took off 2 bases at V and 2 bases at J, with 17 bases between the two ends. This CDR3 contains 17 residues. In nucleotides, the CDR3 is TGTGCCAGCAGTGAATTTCCGCCGCACGACCCCACAGATACGCAGTATTTT. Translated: CASSEFPPHDPTDTQYF.